This note documents a single T cell receptor (beta chain) sequence. The CDR3 sequence is 13 residues long. Germline V lookup: CDR1 SGHRS, CDR2 YFSETQ. Trimming stripped 4 bases from V and 7 bases from J, with 14 bases between. Only in-frame clones appear in the TCRdb table, and some are missing; sequencing was by immunoSEQ multiplex PCR. The repertoire holds 130,000 or so clones, with roughly 90% as singletons. This entry is derived from a study of blood T cell repertoires in COVID-19. Study as a whole: The study drew acute and convalescent COVID-19 samples from the United States, Italy and Spain. The analysed material was cDNA or gDNA that came from T cells, B-cell-depleted T cells, or PBMCs.

The chain links TRBV5-1 to TRBJ1-1; tentatively, D is TRBD1 (5 bases). Specimen: peripheral blood. This TCR was sampled from an older man with active COVID-19. CDR3 sequence (DNA): TGCGCCAGCAGCCCCACAGGAGTCCTTGAAGCTTTCTTT. This encodes CASSPTGVLEAFF.